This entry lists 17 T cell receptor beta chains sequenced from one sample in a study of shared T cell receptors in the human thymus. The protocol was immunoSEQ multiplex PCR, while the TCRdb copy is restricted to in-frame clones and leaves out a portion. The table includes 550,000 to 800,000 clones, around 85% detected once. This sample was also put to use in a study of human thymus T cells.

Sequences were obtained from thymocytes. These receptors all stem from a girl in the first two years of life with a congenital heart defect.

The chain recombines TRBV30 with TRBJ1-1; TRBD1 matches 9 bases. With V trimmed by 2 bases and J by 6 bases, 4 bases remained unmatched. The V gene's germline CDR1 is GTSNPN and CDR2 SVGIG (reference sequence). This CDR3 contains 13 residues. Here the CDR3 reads CAWSSHRGPEAFF. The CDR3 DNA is TGTGCCTGGAGTTCTCACAGGGGGCCTGAAGCTTTCTTT.

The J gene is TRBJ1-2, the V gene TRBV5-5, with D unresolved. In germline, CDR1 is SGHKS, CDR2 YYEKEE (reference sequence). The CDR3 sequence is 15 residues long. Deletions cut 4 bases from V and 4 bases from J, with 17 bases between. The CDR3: CASSPSPPHGYGYTF. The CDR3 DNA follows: TGTGCCAGCAGCCCTAGTCCCCCTCATGGCTATGGCTACACCTTC.

DNA for the CDR3: TGCGCCAGCAGCCAAGATAGTGGAGGATGGAGTGAAAAACTGTTTTTT. Translated, it gives CASSQDSGGWSEKLFF. The chain is built from TRBV4-1 and TRBJ1-4; D call uncertain. V was trimmed by 0 bases and J by 7 bases, leaving 15 bases between them. Germline assignment: CDR1 MGHRA and CDR2 YSYEKL. This CDR3 is 16 amino acids long.

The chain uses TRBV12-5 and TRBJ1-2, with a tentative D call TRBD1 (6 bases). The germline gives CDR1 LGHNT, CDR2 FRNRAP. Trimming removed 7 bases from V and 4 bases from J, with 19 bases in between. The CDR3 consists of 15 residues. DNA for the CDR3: TGTGCTAGTGCCCAGGTGGGGGCCGCGGGCTATGGCTACACCTTC. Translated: CASAQVGAAGYGYTF.

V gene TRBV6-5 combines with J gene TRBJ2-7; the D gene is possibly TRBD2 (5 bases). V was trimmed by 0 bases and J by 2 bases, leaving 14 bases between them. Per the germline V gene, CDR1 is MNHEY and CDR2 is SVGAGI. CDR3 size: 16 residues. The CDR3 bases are TGTGCCAGCAGTTACTCGAGGCGGAGGTCCCCCTACGAGCAGTACTTC. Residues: CASSYSRRRSPYEQYF.

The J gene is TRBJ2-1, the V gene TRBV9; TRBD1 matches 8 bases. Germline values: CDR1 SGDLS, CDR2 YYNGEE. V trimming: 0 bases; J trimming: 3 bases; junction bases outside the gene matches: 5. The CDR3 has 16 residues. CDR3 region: CASSVAGTGYYNEQFF. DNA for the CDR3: TGTGCCAGCAGCGTAGCCGGGACAGGTTACTACAATGAGCAGTTCTTC.

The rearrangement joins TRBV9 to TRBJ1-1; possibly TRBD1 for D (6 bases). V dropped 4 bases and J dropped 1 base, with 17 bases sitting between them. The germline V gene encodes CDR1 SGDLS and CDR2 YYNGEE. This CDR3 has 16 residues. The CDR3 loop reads CASSPNRAGENTEAFF. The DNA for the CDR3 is TGTGCCAGCAGCCCTAACAGGGCCGGCGAGAACACTGAAGCTTTCTTT. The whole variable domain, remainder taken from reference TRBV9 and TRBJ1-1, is DSGVTQTPKHLITATGQRVTLRCSPRSGDLSVYWYQQSLDQGLQFLIQYYNGEERAKGNILERFSAQQFPDLHSELNLSSLELGDSALYFCASSPNRAGENTEAFFGQGTRLTVV.

This chain's CDR3 is CASSLAQGGDTEAFF. Here the CDR3 DNA reads TGCGCCAGCAGCTTGGCCCAGGGAGGAGACACTGAAGCTTTCTTT. V usage is TRBV5-1 and J usage is TRBJ1-1; possible D gene TRBD1, 5 bases. The V end was cut by 0 bases, the J end by 3 bases, with 12 bases between. The CDR3 loop spans 15 amino acids. Looked up from germline, CDR1 is SGHRS and CDR2 is YFSETQ.

The CDR3 spells CASSQTRGQGNQPQHF. The CDR3 DNA reads TGCGCCAGCAGTCAGACCAGAGGACAGGGGAATCAGCCCCAGCATTTT. The V call is TRBV23-1, the J call TRBJ1-5; 9 bases map to TRBD1. TRBV23-1 is filed as an ORF, its function uncertain. The CDR3 sequence is 16 residues long. Unmatched junction bases numbered 7, after V lost 3 bases and J lost 4 bases.

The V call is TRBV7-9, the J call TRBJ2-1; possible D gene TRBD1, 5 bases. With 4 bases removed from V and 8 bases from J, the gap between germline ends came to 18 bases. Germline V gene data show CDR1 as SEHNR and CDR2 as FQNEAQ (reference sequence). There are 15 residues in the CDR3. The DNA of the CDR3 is TGTGCCAGCAGCTCCTTAGTGCAGGGTAGTGATGAGCAGTTCTTC. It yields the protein CASSSLVQGSDEQFF. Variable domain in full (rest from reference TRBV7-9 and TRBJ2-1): DTGVSQNPRHKITKRGQNVTFRCDPISEHNRLYWYRQTLGQGPEFLTYFQNEAQLEKSRLLSDRFSAERPKGSFSTLEIQRTEQGDSAMYLCASSSLVQGSDEQFFGPGTRLTVL.

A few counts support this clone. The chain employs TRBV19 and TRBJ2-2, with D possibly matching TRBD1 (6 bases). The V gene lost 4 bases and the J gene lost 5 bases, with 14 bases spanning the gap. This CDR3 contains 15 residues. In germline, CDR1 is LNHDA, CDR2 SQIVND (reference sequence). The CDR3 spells CASSNRDKPTGELFF. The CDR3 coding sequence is TGTGCCAGTAGTAACCGGGACAAACCAACCGGGGAGCTGTTTTTT.

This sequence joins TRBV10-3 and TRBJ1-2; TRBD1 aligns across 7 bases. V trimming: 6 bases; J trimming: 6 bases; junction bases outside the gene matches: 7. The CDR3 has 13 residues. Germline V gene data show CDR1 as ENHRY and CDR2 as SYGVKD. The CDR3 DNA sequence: TGTGCCATCAGGAACAGGGGAGGTCATGGCTACACCTTC. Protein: CAIRNRGGHGYTF.

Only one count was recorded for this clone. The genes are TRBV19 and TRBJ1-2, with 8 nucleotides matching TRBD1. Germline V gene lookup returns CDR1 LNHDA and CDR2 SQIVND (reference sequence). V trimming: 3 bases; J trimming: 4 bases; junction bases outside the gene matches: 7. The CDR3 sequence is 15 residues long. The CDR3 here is CASSITDRGTYGYTF. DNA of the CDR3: TGTGCCAGTAGTATCACCGACAGGGGAACCTATGGCTACACCTTC.

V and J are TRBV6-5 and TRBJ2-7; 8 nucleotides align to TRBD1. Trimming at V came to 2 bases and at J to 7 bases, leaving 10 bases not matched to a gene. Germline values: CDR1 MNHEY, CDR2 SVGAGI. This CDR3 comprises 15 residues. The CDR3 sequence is CASSYNRQGLREQYF. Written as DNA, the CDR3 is TGTGCCAGCAGTTACAATCGACAGGGGCTTAGGGAGCAGTACTTC.

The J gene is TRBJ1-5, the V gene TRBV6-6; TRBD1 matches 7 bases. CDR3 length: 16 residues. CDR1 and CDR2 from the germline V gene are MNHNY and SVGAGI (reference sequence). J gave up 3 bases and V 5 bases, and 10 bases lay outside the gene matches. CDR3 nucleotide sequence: TGTGCCAGCAGTCAACCACCCGGACAGGACAATCAGCCCCAGCATTTT. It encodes CASSQPPGQDNQPQHF.

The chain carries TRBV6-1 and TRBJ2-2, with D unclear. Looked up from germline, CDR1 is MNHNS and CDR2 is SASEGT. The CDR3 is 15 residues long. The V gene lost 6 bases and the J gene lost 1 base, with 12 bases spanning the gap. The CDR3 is CASRRYGLNTGELFF. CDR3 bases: TGTGCCAGCAGACGGTATGGTTTGAACACCGGGGAGCTGTTTTTT.

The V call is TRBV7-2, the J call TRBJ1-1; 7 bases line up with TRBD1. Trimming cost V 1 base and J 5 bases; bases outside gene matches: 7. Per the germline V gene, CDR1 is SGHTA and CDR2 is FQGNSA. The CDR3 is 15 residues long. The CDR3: CASSLGTTGDTEAFF. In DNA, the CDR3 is TGTGCCAGCAGCTTAGGGACCACAGGGGATACTGAAGCTTTCTTT.